This T cell receptor (beta chain) was observed in a study of long-term antiretroviral therapy in people with HIV. As for the study in general: The earliest samples predate the 2015 immediate-ART recommendation by about a decade.

An immunoSEQ assay, version v3.0, was performed at survey level. For every sample, sequencing targeted roughly 35,000-50,000 T-cell genomes. Method: immunoSEQ multiplex PCR; TCRdb's copy keeps in-frame clones and lacks some. The sample includes tens of thousands of clones, roughly three quarters of them seen just once. The CDR3 totals 17 residues. Germline values: CDR1 SGHRS, CDR2 YFSETQ. V lost 0 bases, J lost 2 bases, and 15 bases lay in between. Study results and limitations: All blood samples came from the years 2004 to 2017, possibly under older ART regimens.

A remark on this clone: Its antigen is not known.

V gene TRBV5-1 combines with J gene TRBJ1-3; D is ambiguous. The sequencing here drew on unsorted PBMCs, taken 3.1 years after starting antiretroviral therapy. The receptor was isolated from a woman in her 50s with HIV. CDR3: CASSLGGGNPPGNTIYF. In nucleotides, the CDR3 is TGCGCCAGCAGCTTGGGAGGAGGGAATCCACCTGGAAACACCATATATTTT.